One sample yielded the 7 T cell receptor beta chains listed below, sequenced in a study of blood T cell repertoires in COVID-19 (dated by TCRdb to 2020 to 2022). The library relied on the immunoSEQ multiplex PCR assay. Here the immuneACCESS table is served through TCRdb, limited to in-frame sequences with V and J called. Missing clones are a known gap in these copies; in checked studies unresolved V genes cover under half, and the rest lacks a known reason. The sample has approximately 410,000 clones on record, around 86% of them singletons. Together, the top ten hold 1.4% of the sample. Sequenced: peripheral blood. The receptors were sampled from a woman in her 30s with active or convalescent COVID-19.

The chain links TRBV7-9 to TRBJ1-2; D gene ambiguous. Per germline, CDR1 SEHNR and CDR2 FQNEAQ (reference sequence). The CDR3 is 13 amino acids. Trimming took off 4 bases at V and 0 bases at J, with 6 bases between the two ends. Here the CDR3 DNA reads TGTGCCAGCAGCTCCGGGACTAACTATGGCTACACCTTC. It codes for CASSSGTNYGYTF.

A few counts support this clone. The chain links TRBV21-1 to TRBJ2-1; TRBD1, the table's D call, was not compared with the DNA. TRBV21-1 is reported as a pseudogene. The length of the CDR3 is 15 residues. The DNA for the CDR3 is TGTGCCAGCATAGATCCGGGACAGGGAGGAAATGAGCAGTTCTTC. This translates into CASIDPGQGGNEQFF.

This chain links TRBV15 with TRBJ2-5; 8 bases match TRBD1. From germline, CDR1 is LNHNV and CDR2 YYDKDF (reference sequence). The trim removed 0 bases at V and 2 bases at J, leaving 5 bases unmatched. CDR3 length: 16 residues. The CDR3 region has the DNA TGTGCCACCAGCAGAGATTCAGGGGGCCTGCAAGAGACCCAGTACTTC. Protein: CATSRDSGGLQETQYF.

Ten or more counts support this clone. The CDR3 is CASSQDPRGGSSPLHF. The CDR3 coding sequence is TGCGCCAGCAGCCAAGATCCCAGGGGTGGGAGTTCACCCCTCCACTTT. The chain employs TRBV4-1 and TRBJ1-6, with D possibly TRBD1 on 6 matching bases. From germline, CDR1 is MGHRA and CDR2 YSYEKL. CDR3 length: 16 residues. Trimming shortened V by 0 bases and J by 9 bases, and 15 bases separated the two germline ends.

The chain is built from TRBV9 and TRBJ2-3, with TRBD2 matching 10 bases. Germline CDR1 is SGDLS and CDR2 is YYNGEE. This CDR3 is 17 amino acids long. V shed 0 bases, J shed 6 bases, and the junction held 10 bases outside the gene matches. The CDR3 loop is CASSVDPAGGPVDTQYF. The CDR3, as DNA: TGTGCCAGCAGCGTAGACCCAGCGGGAGGGCCGGTGGATACGCAGTATTTT.

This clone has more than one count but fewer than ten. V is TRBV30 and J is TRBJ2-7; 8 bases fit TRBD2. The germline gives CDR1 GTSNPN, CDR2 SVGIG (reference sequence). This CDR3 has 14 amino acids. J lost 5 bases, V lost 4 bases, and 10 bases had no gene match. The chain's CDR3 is CAWNGGVAGHEQYF. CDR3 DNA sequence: TGTGCCTGGAACGGGGGGGTCGCGGGCCACGAGCAGTACTTC.

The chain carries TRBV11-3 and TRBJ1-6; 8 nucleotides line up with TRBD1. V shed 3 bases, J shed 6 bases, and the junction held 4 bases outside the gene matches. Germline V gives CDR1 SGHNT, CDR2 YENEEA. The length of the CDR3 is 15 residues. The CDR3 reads CASSLTGVLNSPLHF. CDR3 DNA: TGTGCCAGCAGCTTGACAGGGGTTCTTAATTCACCCCTCCACTTT.